This TCR beta chain was retrieved from a study of somatic mutations in cytotoxic T cells in rheumatoid arthritis. Study-level background: Among the T-cell populations stained with V beta antibodies, some were separated by flow sorting at nearly 100% purity, including V beta1+ cells whose TCRB was sequenced.

This CDR3 spans 15 amino acids. Per germline, CDR1 SGHVS and CDR2 FQNEAQ. With 1 base clipped from V and 6 bases from J, the junction kept 5 bases outside the gene matches. Sequencing used immunoSEQ multiplex PCR; TCRdb keeps in-frame clones, though not all of them. The sample holds roughly 9,800 clones, more than 60% seen once. On this clone: Its antigen is unknown.

Blood donors served as healthy controls; their median age was roughly 61 years (range about 20-70), and approximately 52% were female. Regarding the study as a whole: No age-related increase in CD8+ clonality was seen in healthy controls, but one was seen in rheumatoid arthritis patients.

The rearrangement links TRBV7-8 to TRBJ2-1, with 8 positions matching TRBD2. The sequenced sample was CD8+ T cells sorted from blood. This TCR was recovered from a man in his forties or fifties in good health. This CDR3 is CASSLGGLAGNEQFF. The DNA for the CDR3 is TGTGCCAGCAGCTTAGGGGGTCTAGCGGGCAATGAGCAGTTCTTC.